This T cell receptor (beta chain) emerged from a study of regulatory T cells in long-lasting Graves disease. General study results and limits: It was peripheral blood alone, not thyroid tissue, that was studied. Whereas new patients shared 970 or so public clonotypes, persistent patients shared more, at 2,500 to 3,500. TRBV28, TRBJ1-2 and TRBJ2-5 were segments that persistent disease favored.

Germline V CDR1 and CDR2: LNHDA, SQIVND (reference sequence). The CDR3 spans 14 residues. Specified time point: persistent/refractory GD, antithyroid drugs over 5 years with positive TRAb. RNA isolated from PBMCs was used to make the TCR library. Libraries of TCR beta came from iRepertoire HTBI primers plus Arm-PCR of CDR3 regions. TCRdb called the multiplex PCR reads again in MiXCR, with one record for every CDR3 protein. The sample has 360,000 or so distinct CDR3 sequences; approximately 25% are singletons. As to this clonotype: The antigen is undetermined. The junction differs from germline at one of its ends, possibly a read error.

The sequence was obtained from a middle-aged woman with Graves disease. The sequencing here drew on peripheral blood mononuclear cells (PBMCs), taken when the disease was refractory, from a patient treated with antithyroid drugs. V and J are TRBV19 and TRBJ2-4; TRBD2 aligns across 8 bases. The DNA end is a closer match to TRBJ2-5, so the J assignment may be wrong. Written as DNA, the CDR3 is TGTGCCGGTAGCCCCCGGGGGGGAGGGGAGACCCAGTACTTC. Amino acids: CAGSPRGGGETQYF.